This note documents a single T cell receptor beta chain sequence. Its antigen is currently unknown. This sample stems from a study of PD-L1 blockade in urothelial cancer. As for the study in general: It was at 3 weeks (second dose) and 6 weeks after treatment start that blood was analyzed. When blood samples were assessed, the median T cell count was 120,000 to 150,000. Whole-study results and caveats: Sub-median blood TCR clonality before treatment predicted longer survival.

Described time point: pretreatment peripheral blood. Germline V gives CDR1 SNHLY, CDR2 FYNNEI. The CDR3 contains 16 residues. After removal of 5 bases from V and 4 bases from J, the junction contained 11 bases not matched to a gene. TCRdb's table, derived via immunoSEQ multiplex PCR, lists solely in-frame clones and lacks some. The repertoire holds 45,000 to 65,000 clones, with 65% to 90% as singletons. Sample: PBMCs, taken around atezolizumab (anti-PD-L1) treatment. The J gene is TRBJ2-5, the V gene TRBV2, with 9 positions matching TRBD1. The sequence derives from a man between 65 and 79 years old with urothelial cancer. The CDR3 bases are TGTGCCAGCAGTCAACAGGGGACAGGGTTGGTAGAGACCCAGTACTTC. Its protein product is CASSQQGTGLVETQYF.